This TCR beta chain was retrieved from a study of blood T cell repertoires in COVID-19. The overall study: COVID-19 samples, acute and convalescent, were from the United States, Italy and Spain. PBMCs, B-cell-depleted T cells, or T cells provided the cDNA or gDNA that made up the material.

Germline-derived CDR1 and CDR2 are SGHTS and YDEGEE. This CDR3 has 15 residues. After removal of 2 bases from V and 5 bases from J, the junction contained 2 bases not matched to a gene. Authors' methods: How many nucleated cells were present was estimated from reference gene primer amplification. Profiled with immunoSEQ multiplex PCR; TCRdb holds only in-frame clones, not every one. V, J and clone size reflect that table, while D and trimming were determined from the DNA. The sample lists 210,000 or so clones, roughly 86% seen once, with 10% to 15% in the top ten. Specimen: peripheral blood. V gene TRBV5-8 combines with J gene TRBJ2-2, with 11 nucleotides matching TRBD1. The TCR was taken from a woman in her thirties or forties with acute or convalescent COVID-19. The CDR3 loop reads CASSFGTGGTGELFF. The CDR3 coding sequence is TGTGCCAGCAGCTTTGGGACAGGGGGAACCGGGGAGCTGTTTTTT.